Here is one T cell receptor beta chain with its context. Its antigen remains unknown. These data originate in a study of OX40 agonist ivuxolimab in advanced cancers. On the study more broadly: Patients were treated with ivuxolimab, an agonistic anti-OX40 (CD134) antibody. Study-level points and caveats: Average numbers of expanded clones were greater in CD8+ T cells than in CD4+. Several nonresponders also turned out to have low normalized T-cell clonal expansion.

The timepoints at which blood was sampled were baseline, cycle 4 day 1, and cycle 7 day 1. Some clones are missing from TCRdb's copy, which holds only in-frame ones; the method was immunoSEQ multiplex PCR. The sample lists 42,000 or so clones; about 81% were seen once. This TCR derives from an adult with an advanced solid tumor such as melanoma, head and neck, liver or kidney cancer. Sequences were derived from CD4+ or CD8+ T cells sorted from blood, sampled in a trial of the OX40 agonist ivuxolimab.

Written as DNA, the CDR3 is TGTGCCAGCAGCCCCGACGTGTCCTATGGCTACACCTTC. Translation: CASSPDVSYGYTF. The chain uses TRBV5-4 and TRBJ1-2, with D uncertain. Trimming cost V 4 bases and J 4 bases, with 11 bases left between them. The CDR3 spans 13 residues. Germline V gene sequence: CDR1 SGHNT, CDR2 YYREEE (reference sequence).